This TCR beta chain originates from a study of beta chain features in type 1 diabetes. Study outcomes and limitations: Whatever favoring of shorter templates PCR might show would apply equally to patients and controls. Type 1 diabetes patients had fewer VDJ junction insertions and more deletions.

Points on this clone: Its target is unknown.

Researchers reported sorting CD4+ naive, central memory, regulatory and stem cell-like memory cells via CD45RO/CCR7/CD25/CD127/CD95/CD27. Germline V lookup: CDR1 GTSNPN, CDR2 SVGIG (reference sequence). The length of the CDR3 is 12 residues. The V and J ends lost 2 bases and 2 bases respectively, with 6 bases between them. The sequenced template was cDNA made from the entire isolated RNA. This table comes from immunoSEQ multiplex PCR, and its TCRdb copy is limited to in-frame clones, with some not included. The sample yields around 250,000 clones, around 68% seen once. Sequencing was carried out using naive CD4+ T cells from blood. The chain recombines TRBV30 with TRBJ1-2, with D uncertain. The sequence was collected from a man aged 30-40 years in good health. CDR3: CAWSKENYGYTF. The DNA of the CDR3 is TGTGCCTGGAGTAAGGAGAACTATGGCTACACCTTC.